This entry lists 5 T cell receptor beta chains sequenced from one sample in a study of cytotoxic CD8 clonotypes in ibrutinib-treated CLL. Clones were read by immunoSEQ multiplex PCR, and TCRdb kept only the in-frame ones, dropping some. The table has 300,000 or so clones, roughly two thirds seen once. Specimen: PBMCs, collected after 36 months of ibrutinib treatment. All receptors derive from a human donor with chronic lymphocytic leukemia.

The rearrangement links TRBV10-2 to TRBJ2-3, with 10 bases lining up with TRBD2. Per the germline V gene, CDR1 is WSHSY and CDR2 is SAAADI. V dropped 7 bases and J dropped 0; count of bases not matched to a gene: 4. This CDR3 contains 15 residues. CDR3 sequence: CASNLAGGSTDTQYF. CDR3 DNA sequence: TGCGCCAGCAACTTAGCGGGAGGCAGCACAGATACGCAGTATTTT.

This clone was detected only once. The V gene is TRBV11-2, the J gene TRBJ2-1; D is undetermined. Deletions cut 3 bases from V and 7 bases from J, with 7 bases between. This CDR3 contains 12 residues. Germline CDR1 and CDR2: SGHAT and FQNNGV. In DNA, the CDR3 is TGTGCCAGCAGCTTCAATATTAATGAGCAGTTCTTC. Translating gives CASSFNINEQFF.

This clone was seen only a few times. The chain combines TRBV11-2 with TRBJ1-5; no clear D. V was cut by 0 bases and J by 9 bases, with 18 bases left in between. CDR3 length: 16 residues. CDR1 and CDR2 from the germline V gene are SGHAT and FQNNGV. The CDR3 bases are TGTGCCAGCAGCTTAGATCGGACTGGCTTAGGTTTGCCCCAGCATTTT. This sequence encodes CASSLDRTGLGLPQHF.

V is TRBV13 and J is TRBJ2-7; 7 nucleotides agree with TRBD1. Germline assignment: CDR1 PRHDT and CDR2 FYEKMQ (reference sequence). The V segment lost 8 bases and the J segment 3 bases; nucleotides outside the gene matches: 7. The CDR3 has 13 amino acids. The CDR3 DNA sequence: TGTGCCAGCGGGAACAGGGGATTCTACGAGCAGTACTTC. It specifies CASGNRGFYEQYF.

This chain joins TRBV27 and TRBJ2-7; D is possibly TRBD1 (5 bases). With 6 bases removed from V and 2 bases from J, the gap between germline ends came to 14 bases. Germline V lookup: CDR1 MNHEY, CDR2 SMNVEV (reference sequence). The CDR3 consists of 14 residues. The CDR3: CASSPNRFPYEQYF. The CDR3 DNA is TGTGCCAGCAGCCCGAACAGGTTTCCCTACGAGCAGTACTTC.